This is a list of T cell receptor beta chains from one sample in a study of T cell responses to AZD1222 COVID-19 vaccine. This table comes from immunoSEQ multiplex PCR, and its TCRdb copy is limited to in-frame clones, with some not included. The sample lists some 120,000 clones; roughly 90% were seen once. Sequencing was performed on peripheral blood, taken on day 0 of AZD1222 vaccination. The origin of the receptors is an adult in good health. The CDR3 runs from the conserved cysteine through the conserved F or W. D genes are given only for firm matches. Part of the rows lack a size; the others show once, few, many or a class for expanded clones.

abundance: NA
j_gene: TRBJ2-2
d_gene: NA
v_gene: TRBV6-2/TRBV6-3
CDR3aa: CASSYKGRTGELFF
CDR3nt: TGTGCCAGCAGTTACAAGGGGCGGACCGGGGAGCTGTTTTTT

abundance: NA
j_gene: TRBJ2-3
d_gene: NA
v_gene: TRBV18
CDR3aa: CASSPGTDTQYF
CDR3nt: TGTGCCAGCTCACCGGGGACGGATACGCAGTATTTT

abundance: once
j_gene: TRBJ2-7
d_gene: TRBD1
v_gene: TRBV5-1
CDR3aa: CASGTGTYEQYF
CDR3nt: TGCGCCAGCGGGACAGGCACCTACGAGCAGTACTTC

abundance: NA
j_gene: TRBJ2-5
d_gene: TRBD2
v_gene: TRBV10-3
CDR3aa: CAIGGGGLGETQYF
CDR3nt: TGTGCCATCGGTGGCGGGGGGCTCGGGGAGACCCAGTACTTC

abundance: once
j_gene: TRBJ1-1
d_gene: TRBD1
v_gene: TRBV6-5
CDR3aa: CASSFAQGVPNTEAFF
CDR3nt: TGTGCCAGCAGTTTCGCCCAGGGGGTTCCGAACACTGAAGCTTTCTTT

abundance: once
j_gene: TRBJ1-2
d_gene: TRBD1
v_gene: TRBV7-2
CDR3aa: CASSATGAAGYTF
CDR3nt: TGTGCCAGCAGCGCGACAGGGGCTGCTGGCTACACCTTC

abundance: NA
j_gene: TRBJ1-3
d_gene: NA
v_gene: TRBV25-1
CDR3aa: CASSESGAGNTIYF
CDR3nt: TGTGCCAGCAGTGAATCAGGGGCAGGAAACACCATATATTTT

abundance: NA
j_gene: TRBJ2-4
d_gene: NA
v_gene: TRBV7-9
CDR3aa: CASSPRSSGVGNIQYF
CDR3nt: TGTGCCAGCAGCCCAAGAAGCTCGGGAGTGGGGAACATTCAGTACTTC

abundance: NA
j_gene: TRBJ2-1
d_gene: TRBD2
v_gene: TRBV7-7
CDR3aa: CASSPGTSGSMEVNEQFF
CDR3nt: TGTGCCAGCTCCCCGGGGACTAGCGGGAGCATGGAAGTTAATGAGCAGTTCTTC

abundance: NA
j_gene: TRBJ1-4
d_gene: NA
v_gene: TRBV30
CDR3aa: CAWSVLDGLGKLFF
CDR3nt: TGTGCCTGGAGTGTACTCGATGGGCTCGGAAAACTGTTTTTT

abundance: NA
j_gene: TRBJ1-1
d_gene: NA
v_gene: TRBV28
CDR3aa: CASWASLNTEAFF
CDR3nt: TGTGCCAGCTGGGCCTCCTTGAACACTGAAGCTTTCTTT

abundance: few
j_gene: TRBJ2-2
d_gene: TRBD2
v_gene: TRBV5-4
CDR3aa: CASSPGGRNTGELFF
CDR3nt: TGTGCCAGCAGTCCTGGCGGGAGGAACACCGGGGAGCTGTTTTTT

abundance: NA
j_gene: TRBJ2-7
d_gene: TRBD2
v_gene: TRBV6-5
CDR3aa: CASSYASGSHEQYF
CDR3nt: TGTGCCAGCAGTTACGCTAGCGGGAGCCACGAGCAGTACTTC

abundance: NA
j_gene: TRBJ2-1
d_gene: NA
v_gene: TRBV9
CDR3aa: CASSPGTLGANEQFF
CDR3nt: TGTGCCAGCAGCCCCGGGACTCTGGGGGCCAATGAGCAGTTCTTC

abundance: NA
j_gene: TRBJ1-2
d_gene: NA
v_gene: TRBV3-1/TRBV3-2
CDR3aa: CASSQGAGGYTF
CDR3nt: TGTGCCAGCAGCCAAGGGGCTGGGGGCTACACCTTC

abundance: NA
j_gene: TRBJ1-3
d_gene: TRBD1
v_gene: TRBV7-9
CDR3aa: CASSLGGTVSGNTIYF
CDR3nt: TGTGCCAGCAGCTTAGGGGGGACAGTCTCTGGAAACACCATATATTTT

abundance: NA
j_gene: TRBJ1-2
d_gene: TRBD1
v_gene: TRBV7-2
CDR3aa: CASSFAPPPQGASGYTF
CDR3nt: TGTGCCAGCAGCTTCGCACCCCCTCCCCAGGGGGCGAGTGGCTACACCTTC

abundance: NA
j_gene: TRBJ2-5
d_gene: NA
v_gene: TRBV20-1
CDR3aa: CSASIAVLETQYF
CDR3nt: TGCAGTGCTAGTATAGCGGTGTTGGAGACCCAGTACTTC

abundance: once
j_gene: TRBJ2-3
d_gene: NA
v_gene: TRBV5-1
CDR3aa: CASSLVRDTDTQYF
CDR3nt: TGCGCCAGCAGCTTGGTGCGGGATACAGATACGCAGTATTTT

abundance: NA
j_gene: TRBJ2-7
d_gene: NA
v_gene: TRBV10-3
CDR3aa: CAISADGYEQYF
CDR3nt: TGTGCCATCAGTGCGGACGGGTACGAGCAGTACTTC

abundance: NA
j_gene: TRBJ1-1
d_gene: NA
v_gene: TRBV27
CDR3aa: CASSFGTRRRRGGEAFF
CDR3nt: TGTGCCAGCAGTTTTGGAACCCGCAGGCGACGAGGTGGTGAAGCTTTCTTT

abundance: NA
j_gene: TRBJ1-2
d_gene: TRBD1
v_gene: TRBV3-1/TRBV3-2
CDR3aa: CASSRGSRDSSGYTF
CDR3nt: TGTGCCAGCAGCCGCGGAAGTCGGGACAGTAGCGGCTACACCTTC

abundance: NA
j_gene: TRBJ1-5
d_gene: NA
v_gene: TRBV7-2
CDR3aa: CASSGRGGLPQHF
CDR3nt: TGTGCCAGCAGTGGTAGGGGTGGATTGCCCCAGCATTTT

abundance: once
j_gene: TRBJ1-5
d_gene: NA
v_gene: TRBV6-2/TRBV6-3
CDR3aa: CASSYERYRPRQPQHF
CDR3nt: TGTGCCAGCAGTTACGAGAGGTACAGGCCCAGACAGCCCCAGCATTTT

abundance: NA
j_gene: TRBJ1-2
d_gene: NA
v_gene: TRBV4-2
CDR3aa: CASSQGGQQSNYGYTF
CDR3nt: TGTGCCAGCAGCCAAGGTGGCCAGCAAAGTAACTATGGCTACACCTTC

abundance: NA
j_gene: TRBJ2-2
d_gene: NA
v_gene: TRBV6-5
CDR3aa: CASSPTGSTGELFF
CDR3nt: TGTGCCAGCAGTCCGACAGGAAGCACCGGGGAGCTGTTTTTT

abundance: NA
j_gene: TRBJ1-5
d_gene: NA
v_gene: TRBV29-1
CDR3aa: CSVGGSNQPQHF
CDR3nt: TGCAGCGTTGGTGGGAGCAATCAGCCCCAGCATTTT

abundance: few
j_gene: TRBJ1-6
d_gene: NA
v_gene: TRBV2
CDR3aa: CASSEGTAYNSPLHF
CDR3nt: TGTGCCAGCAGTGAAGGGACAGCATATAATTCACCCCTCCACTTT

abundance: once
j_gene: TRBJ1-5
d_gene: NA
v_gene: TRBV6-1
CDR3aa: CASSEAGSLPQHF
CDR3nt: TGTGCCAGCAGTGAAGCGGGGTCCCTGCCCCAGCATTTT

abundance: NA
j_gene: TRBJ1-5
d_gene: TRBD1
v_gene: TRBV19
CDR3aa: CASSIEGAPDQPQHF
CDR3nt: TGTGCCAGTAGTATTGAGGGGGCTCCCGATCAGCCCCAGCATTTT

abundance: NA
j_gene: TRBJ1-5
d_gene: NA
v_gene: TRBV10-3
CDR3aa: CAISEGLQPQHF
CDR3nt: TGTGCCATCAGCGAGGGGTTACAGCCCCAGCATTTT

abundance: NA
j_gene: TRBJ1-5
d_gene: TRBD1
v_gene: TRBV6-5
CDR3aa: CASSQRQGYNQPQHF
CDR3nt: TGTGCCAGCAGTCAGAGACAGGGCTACAATCAGCCCCAGCATTTT

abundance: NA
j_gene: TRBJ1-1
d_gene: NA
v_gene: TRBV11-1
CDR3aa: CASRPRVAMNTEAFF
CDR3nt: TGTGCCAGCAGACCCCGGGTGGCAATGAACACTGAAGCTTTCTTT

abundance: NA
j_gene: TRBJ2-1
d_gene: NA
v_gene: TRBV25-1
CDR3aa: CASSGYNEQFF
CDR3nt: TGTGCCAGCAGTGGCTACAATGAGCAGTTCTTC

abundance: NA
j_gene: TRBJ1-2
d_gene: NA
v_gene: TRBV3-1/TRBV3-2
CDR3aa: CASSPPAGNPYGYTF
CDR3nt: TGTGCCAGCAGCCCCCCAGCGGGAAACCCCTATGGCTACACCTTC

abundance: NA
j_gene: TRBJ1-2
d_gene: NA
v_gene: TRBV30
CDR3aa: CAWSYGQGPYGYTF
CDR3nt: TGTGCCTGGAGTTACGGGCAGGGGCCCTATGGCTACACCTTC

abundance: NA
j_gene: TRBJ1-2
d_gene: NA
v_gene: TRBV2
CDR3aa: CARLQGTVGYTF
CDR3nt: TGTGCCAGGCTACAGGGAACGGTTGGCTACACCTTC

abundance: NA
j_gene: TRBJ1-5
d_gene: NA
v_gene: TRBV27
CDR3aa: CASSPVGGGNQPQHF
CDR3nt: TGTGCCAGCAGTCCCGTGGGCGGGGGAAATCAGCCCCAGCATTTT

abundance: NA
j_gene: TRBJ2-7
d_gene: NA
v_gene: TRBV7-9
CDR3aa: CASSFQPYEQYF
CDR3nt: TGTGCCAGCAGCTTTCAGCCATACGAGCAGTACTTC

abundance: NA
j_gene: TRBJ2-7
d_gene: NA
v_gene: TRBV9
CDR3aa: CASSGTFSYEQYF
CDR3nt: TGTGCCAGCAGCGGAACATTCTCCTACGAGCAGTACTTC

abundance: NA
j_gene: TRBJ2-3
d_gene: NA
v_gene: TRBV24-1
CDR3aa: CATSHGGRADTQYF
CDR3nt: TGTGCCACCAGTCACGGGGGACGGGCAGATACGCAGTATTTT

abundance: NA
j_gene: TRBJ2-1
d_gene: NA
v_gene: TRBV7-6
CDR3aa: CASSLGIAAINEQFF
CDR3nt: TGTGCCAGCAGCTTAGGGATAGCGGCTATAAATGAGCAGTTCTTC

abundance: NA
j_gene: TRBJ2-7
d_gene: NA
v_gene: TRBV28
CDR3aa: CASAEPTGSNEQYF
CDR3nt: TGTGCCAGCGCGGAACCAACAGGGAGCAACGAGCAGTACTTC

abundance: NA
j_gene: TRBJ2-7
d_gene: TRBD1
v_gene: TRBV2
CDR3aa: CASNTDRASYEQYF
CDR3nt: TGTGCCAGCAACACCGACAGGGCTTCCTACGAGCAGTACTTC

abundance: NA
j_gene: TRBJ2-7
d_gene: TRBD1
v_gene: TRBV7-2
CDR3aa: CASSFRQGHEQYF
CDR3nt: TGTGCCAGCAGCTTCAGACAGGGCCACGAGCAGTACTTC

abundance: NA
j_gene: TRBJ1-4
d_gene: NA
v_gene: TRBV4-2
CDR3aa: CASSPGGTDEKLFF
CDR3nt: TGTGCCAGCAGCCCCGGGGGTACGGATGAAAAACTGTTTTTT

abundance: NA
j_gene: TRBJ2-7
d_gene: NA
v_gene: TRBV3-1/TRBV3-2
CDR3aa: CASSLPSQGREQYF
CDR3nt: TGTGCCAGCAGCCTGCCCAGCCAGGGTCGGGAGCAGTACTTC

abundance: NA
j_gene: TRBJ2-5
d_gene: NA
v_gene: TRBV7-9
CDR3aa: CASSHRPGTQYF
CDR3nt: TGTGCCAGCTCTCATAGACCGGGGACCCAGTACTTC

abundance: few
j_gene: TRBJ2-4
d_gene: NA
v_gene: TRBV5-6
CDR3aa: CASSFDPKNIQYF
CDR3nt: TGTGCCAGCAGCTTTGACCCCAAAAACATTCAGTACTTC